This TCR beta chain was captured by sequencing in a study of OX40 agonist ivuxolimab in advanced cancers. CDR3 length equals 15 residues. Trimming shortened V by 1 base and J by 1 base, and 13 bases separated the two germline ends. Germline V gene sequence: CDR1 GTSNPN, CDR2 SVGIG (reference sequence). Sequencing was performed with immunoSEQ multiplex PCR; in TCRdb, only in-frame clones are kept and a portion is missing. The table lists 50,000 to 65,000 clones, 84% of them singletons. The rearrangement links TRBV30 to TRBJ1-1; a possible D gene is TRBD1 (5 bases). Sequences were derived from CD4+ or CD8+ T cells sorted from blood, sampled in a trial of the OX40 agonist ivuxolimab. The clonotype was recovered from an adult with an advanced solid tumor such as melanoma, head and neck, liver or kidney cancer. The CDR3 protein is CAWSGQGWGNTEAFF. CDR3 nucleotide sequence: TGTGCCTGGAGTGGGCAGGGATGGGGGAACACTGAAGCTTTCTTT.